The clone carrying this T cell receptor beta chain was found many times. This record comes from a study of blood T cells in healthy people across ages. Germline lookup yields CDR1 LGHNA and CDR2 YNFKEQ. This CDR3 comprises 14 residues. Trimming cost V 4 bases and J 14 bases; bases outside gene matches: 9. For the second PCR, which ran for about 6 to 11 cycles, a sample-barcoded 5' primer and a J-beta primer mix were used. One entry per CDR3 protein, called by TCRdb with MiXCR from the 5' RACE reads. The table records 730,000 or so distinct CDR3 sequences, around 43% of them present only once. Per individual sample, total RNA of at least 6 micrograms was extracted.

The chain links TRBV4-2 to TRBJ2-3; 13 bases map to TRBD2. This clonotype originated in a man of 80 years or more in good health. The sequencing input was blood. The chain's CDR3 is CASSPGLAGVPGYF. The CDR3 DNA follows: TGTGCCAGCAGCCCTGGACTAGCGGGGGTACCCGGGTATTTT.